Shown below are 18 T cell receptor beta chains from a single sample sequenced in a study of cytomegalovirus exposure and HLA in healthy donors. With 60 Vbeta and 13 Jbeta primers, the PCR was carried out. Assay: immunoSEQ multiplex PCR; the TCRdb copy retains only in-frame clones and omits some. The repertoire has around 150,000 clones, nearly 80% of them found once; the top ten carry about 2.2%. Specimen: PBMCs. These receptors came from a man aged 25 to 45 in good health and CMV-seronegative.

V and J are TRBV5-6 and TRBJ2-3, with 11 bases that match TRBD2. CDR1 and CDR2 from the germline V gene are SGHDT and YYEEEE. The CDR3 totals 16 residues. J was trimmed by 2 bases and V by 3 bases; bases with no gene match: 5. Here the CDR3 reads CASSSPTSGDTDTQYF. In DNA, the CDR3 is TGTGCCAGCAGCTCGCCGACTAGCGGGGACACAGATACGCAGTATTTT.

This sequence joins TRBV2 and TRBJ2-2; 7 bases are shared with TRBD2. The trim removed 1 base at V and 3 bases at J, leaving 2 bases unmatched. The CDR3 extends over 15 amino acids. The germline V gene encodes CDR1 SNHLY and CDR2 FYNNEI. The CDR3 bases are TGTGCCAGCAGTGAAGGGCTAGCGGACACCGGGGAGCTGTTTTTT. Its protein product is CASSEGLADTGELFF.

The gene calls are TRBV7-2 and TRBJ2-3, with TRBD2 as a possible D gene (5 bases). The CDR3 has 13 residues. V gave up 3 bases and J gave up 6 bases, with 10 bases separating them. Germline CDR1 SGHTA, CDR2 FQGNSA. This CDR3 is CASSLDRGDTQYF. Written as DNA, the CDR3 is TGTGCCAGCAGCTTGGACCGCGGGGATACGCAGTATTTT. Complete variable domain (other parts from reference TRBV7-2 and TRBJ2-3): GAGVSQSPSNKVTEKGKDVELRCDPISGHTALYWYRQSLGQGLEFLIYFQGNSAPDKSGLPSDRFSAERTGGSVSTLTIQRTQQEDSAVYLCASSLDRGDTQYFGPGTRLTVL.

This chain joins TRBV7-9 and TRBJ2-7; tentatively, D is TRBD1 (6 bases). V lost 5 bases and J lost 3, with 17 bases in between. Germline CDR1 reads SEHNR; CDR2 reads FQNEAQ (reference sequence). This CDR3 region has 15 residues. The CDR3 region has the DNA TGTGCCAGCAGCGAGGACAGCCGTCCGAACTACGAGCAGTACTTC. Its translation: CASSEDSRPNYEQYF.

This chain links TRBV28 with TRBJ1-5; TRBD1 matches 7 bases. The CDR3 covers 13 residues. V was pared by 6 bases and J by 3 bases, with 2 bases of the junction left unmatched. Germline CDR1 MDHEN, CDR2 SYDVKM. CDR3 region: CASRTGNNQPQHF. The CDR3 region has the DNA TGTGCCAGCAGGACAGGGAACAATCAGCCCCAGCATTTT.

J is TRBJ2-7 and V is TRBV4-1; 7 nucleotides match TRBD1. CDR1 is MGHRA and CDR2 is YSYEKL in the germline V gene. V shed 4 bases and J 2 bases; nucleotides not matched to a gene: 5. The CDR3 is 14 residues long. In DNA, the CDR3 is TGCGCCAGCAGCCCGCGACAGGGACCCTACGAGCAGTACTTC. Residues: CASSPRQGPYEQYF.

This chain connects TRBV10-3 to TRBJ2-1; 13 nucleotides line up with TRBD2. Germline lookup yields CDR1 ENHRY and CDR2 SYGVKD. The CDR3 has 16 amino acids. Trimming took 4 bases from V and 3 from J; bases not matched to a gene: 3. The CDR3 here is CAISGGTSGIYNEQFF. In nucleotides, the CDR3 is TGTGCCATCAGTGGGGGGACTAGCGGGATCTACAATGAGCAGTTCTTC.

The rearrangement joins TRBV5-4 to TRBJ2-1; 7 nucleotides agree with TRBD1. The length of the CDR3 is 15 residues. Trimming removed 4 bases from V and 5 bases from J; junction bases left unmatched: 9. Germline CDR1 is SGHNT and CDR2 is YYREEE (reference sequence). The CDR3 DNA reads TGTGCCAGCAGCGTGGGTCCCGGGACAGACAATGAGCAGTTCTTC. This translates into CASSVGPGTDNEQFF.

The J gene is TRBJ2-1, the V gene TRBV6-6, with D possibly matching TRBD2 (6 bases). Trimming stripped 6 bases from V and 6 bases from J, with 21 bases between. The CDR3 spans 16 residues. Germline CDR1 reads MNHNY; CDR2 reads SVGAGI (reference sequence). As DNA, the CDR3 is TGTGCCAGCAGCCCAGTCGGGACCCCCGGGGGCAATGAGCAGTTCTTC. Its translation is CASSPVGTPGGNEQFF.

This chain joins TRBV28 and TRBJ2-3, with D maybe TRBD2 (6 bases). Trimming removed 6 bases from V and 6 bases from J, with 10 bases in between. The germline V gene has CDR1 MDHEN and CDR2 SYDVKM. The CDR3 covers 12 residues. The CDR3, as DNA: TGTGCCAGCAGCCGGGAGAGGGATACGCAGTATTTT. Translation gives CASSRERDTQYF. The full variable domain, with the rest looked up from reference TRBV28 and TRBJ2-3, is DVKVTQSSRYLVKRTGEKVFLECVQDMDHENMFWYRQDPGLGLRLIYFSYDVKMKEKGDIPEGYSVSREKKERFSLILESASTNQTSMYLCASSRERDTQYFGPGTRLTVL.

Comment on this clone: The junction shows a germline mismatch at one end, possibly a read error. The genes are TRBV18 and TRBJ2-3; TRBD2 matches 11 bases. The CDR3 has 16 amino acids. Germline V CDR1 and CDR2: KGHSH, LQKENI. CDR3 coding DNA: TGTGCCAGCTCGCCACTAGCGGGAGCTACCACAGATACGCAGTATTTT. Its protein product is CASSPLAGATTDTQYF.

This clone came up once. This chain uses TRBV30 with TRBJ1-6, with 7 bases aligning to TRBD1. Germline V gives CDR1 GTSNPN, CDR2 SVGIG (reference sequence). CDR3 length: 13 residues. J was trimmed by 8 bases and V by 6 bases; bases with no gene match: 7. The CDR3 DNA follows: TGTGCCTGTTCAAGGGGGCTGGATTCACCCCTCCACTTT. It specifies CACSRGLDSPLHF. The full variable domain, its missing parts supplied by reference TRBV30 and TRBJ1-6, is SQTIHQWPATLVQPVGSPLSLECTVEGTSNPNLYWYRQAAGRGLQLLFYSVGIGQISSEVPQNLSASRPQDRQFILSSKKLLLSDSGFYLCACSRGLDSPLHFGNGTRLTVT.

The chain combines TRBV11-2 with TRBJ1-1, with TRBD1 matching 8 bases. V was clipped by 5 bases and J by 5 bases; unmatched bases: 4. The CDR3 loop spans 13 amino acids. Germline lookup yields CDR1 SGHAT and CDR2 FQNNGV. The CDR3 coding sequence is TGTGCCAGCAGCCTCAACAGGGGGACTGAAGCTTTCTTT. This codes for CASSLNRGTEAFF.

The rearrangement uses TRBV7-9 and TRBJ1-2; no reliable D call. The CDR3 totals 12 residues. Germline V gene lookup returns CDR1 SEHNR and CDR2 FQNEAQ (reference sequence). With 11 bases removed from V and 7 bases from J, the gap between germline ends came to 17 bases. DNA of the CDR3: TGTGCCCTAAGGAGATTAGAGTCTGGCTACACCTTC. Amino acids: CALRRLESGYTF.

The chain recombines TRBV19 with TRBJ2-7, with a tentative D call TRBD2 (5 bases). The germline V and J ends were trimmed by 4 bases and 3 bases, with 13 bases remaining between them. The germline CDR1 and CDR2 sequences are LNHDA and SQIVND (reference sequence). This CDR3 contains 14 residues. CDR3 amino acids: CASSTPGVNYEQYF. The CDR3 DNA follows: TGTGCCAGTAGTACCCCCGGGGTAAACTACGAGCAGTACTTC. The full variable domain, completed using reference TRBV19 and TRBJ2-7, is DGGITQSPKYLFRKEGQNVTLSCEQNLNHDAMYWYRQDPGQGLRLIYYSQIVNDFQKGDIAEGYSVSREKKESFPLTVTSAQKNPTAFYLCASSTPGVNYEQYFGPGTRLTVT.

The chain is built from TRBV11-2 and TRBJ2-1; 8 bases line up with TRBD2. CDR1 is SGHAT, CDR2 FQNNGV, per germline. V shed 3 bases, J shed 12 bases, and the junction held 10 bases outside the gene matches. The length of the CDR3 is 14 residues. This chain's CDR3 is CASSLTGGGSRQFF. The CDR3 DNA sequence: TGTGCCAGCAGCTTGACGGGAGGGGGATCCAGGCAGTTCTTC.

J is TRBJ1-2 and V is TRBV5-1; 11 positions match TRBD1. The CDR3 length is 15 residues. Germline V gene sequence: CDR1 SGHRS, CDR2 YFSETQ. J was trimmed by 6 bases and V by 4 bases; bases with no gene match: 8. Here the CDR3 reads CASSPGTGGIDGYTF. The CDR3, as DNA: TGCGCCAGCAGCCCGGGGACAGGGGGTATAGATGGCTACACCTTC.

This sequence joins TRBV28 and TRBJ2-1; perhaps TRBD1 as D (6 bases). V lost 5 bases to trimming and J lost 3 bases, with 14 bases between them. The CDR3 has 15 residues. CDR1 MDHEN and CDR2 SYDVKM come from the germline V gene. CDR3 bases: TGTGCCAGCAGTCCCCCCATGGACAGCTACAATGAGCAGTTCTTC. As protein: CASSPPMDSYNEQFF. The full variable domain, completed using reference TRBV28 and TRBJ2-1, is DVKVTQSSRYLVKRTGEKVFLECVQDMDHENMFWYRQDPGLGLRLIYFSYDVKMKEKGDIPEGYSVSREKKERFSLILESASTNQTSMYLCASSPPMDSYNEQFFGPGTRLTVL.